These 28 T cell receptor beta chains were all obtained from the same sample, sequenced in a study of CXCR3-negative and CXCR3-positive naive CD8 T cells. UMI-labeled TRB cDNA libraries were prepared by 5' RACE. TCRdb derives one entry per CDR3 protein from the 5' RACE reads, leaving out DNA. Here the sample table reports more than 70,000 distinct CDR3 sequences. Which antigens these TCRs recognize remains unknown. Regarding the study as a whole: Naive CXCR3-positive cells had TRB CDR3s more hydrophobic than those of CXCR3-negative naive cells.

Specimen: naive CXCR3+ CD8+ T cells from blood. Noted subset: CD45RO-CCR7+CD27+CD95- naive CD8+ T cells expressing CXCR3 (TNR3+). These receptors all stem from a human donor in good health. Some clones in this sample may be carry-over from other donors' samples.

The CDR3 is CASSSGQGQAFF. The rearrangement links TRBV7-9 to TRBJ1-1; the D call of TRBD1 rests on TCRdb alone, since no DNA is present to check it. Looked up from germline, CDR1 is SEHNR and CDR2 is FQNEAQ (reference sequence). This CDR3 spans 12 amino acids.

The chain employs TRBV29-1 and TRBJ2-1; no DNA is available, so the TRBD2 call from TCRdb remains unchecked. The CDR3 extends over 16 amino acids. Germline assignment: CDR1 SQVTM and CDR2 ANQGSEA. This CDR3 is CSVEDLSGSSYNEQFF.

The genes are TRBV27 and TRBJ2-2. From germline, CDR1 is MNHEY and CDR2 SMNVEV (reference sequence). The CDR3 has 13 residues. Here the CDR3 reads CASSLSFAGELFF.

V gene TRBV5-5 combines with J gene TRBJ2-7. CDR3 size: 13 residues. Germline CDR1 and CDR2: SGHKS and YYEKEE (reference sequence). The CDR3 loop is CASSLIKGDEQYF.

This chain uses TRBV9 with TRBJ2-6. This CDR3 contains 13 residues. Germline V gives CDR1 SGDLS, CDR2 YYNGEE. Here the CDR3 reads CASSNTGANVLTF. Drawing the rest from reference TRBV9 and TRBJ2-6, the complete variable domain is DSGVTQTPKHLITATGQRVTLRCSPRSGDLSVYWYQQSLDQGLQFLIQYYNGEERAKGNILERFSAQQFPDLHSELNLSSLELGDSALYFCASSNTGANVLTFGAGSRLTVL.

The rearrangement links TRBV28 to TRBJ1-1. Germline CDR1 and CDR2: MDHEN and SYDVKM. CDR3 size: 11 residues. The CDR3 spells CASSGRVEAFF.

The chain employs TRBV6-5 and TRBJ1-2; lacking DNA, the TRBD1 call made by TCRdb goes unchecked. Germline lookup yields CDR1 MNHEY and CDR2 SVGAGI. The CDR3 consists of 13 residues. CDR3 loop: CASSPLPGDGYTF.

The rearrangement joins TRBV28 to TRBJ1-5. This CDR3 contains 12 residues. Germline V lookup: CDR1 MDHEN, CDR2 SYDVKM. The CDR3 spells CASSLYMGSQHF.

The chain uses TRBV20-1 and TRBJ2-3; TCRdb returns TRBD1, unconfirmable since there is no DNA. The CDR3 runs to 14 residues. CDR1 is DFQATT and CDR2 is SNEGSKA in the germline V gene (reference sequence). This chain's CDR3 is CSARDRGRADTQYF.

This rearrangement joins TRBV10-3 to TRBJ2-7. The CDR3 extends over 13 amino acids. Germline CDR1 reads ENHRY; CDR2 reads SYGVKD. This CDR3 reads CAISGQTDYEQYF.

This chain joins TRBV5-1 and TRBJ2-3; the D call from TCRdb, TRBD2, cannot be confirmed without DNA. The germline gives CDR1 SGHRS, CDR2 YFSETQ. The CDR3 extends over 15 amino acids. The chain's CDR3 is CASSLTSGSTDTQYF. Filled out from reference TRBV5-1 and TRBJ2-3, the complete variable domain reads KAGVTQTPRYLIKTRGQQVTLSCSPISGHRSVSWYQQTPGQGLQFLFEYFSETQRNKGNFPGRFSGRQFSNSRSEMNVSTLELGDSALYLCASSLTSGSTDTQYFGPGTRLTVL.

The chain carries TRBV6-5 and TRBJ2-5; the D gene TCRdb calls, TRBD2, cannot be checked with no DNA. CDR1 and CDR2 from the germline V gene are MNHEY and SVGAGI. The CDR3 runs to 15 residues. The CDR3 region is CASSPLTSGGETQYF.

The chain carries TRBV7-9 and TRBJ2-5; TCRdb indicates TRBD1, and absent DNA this call remains unverified. The CDR3 has 13 residues. Germline-derived CDR1 and CDR2 are SEHNR and FQNEAQ (reference sequence). CDR3: CASSLIREETQYF.

CDR3: CASSQGSSYEQYF. The rearrangement joins TRBV4-2 to TRBJ2-7. From germline, CDR1 is LGHNA and CDR2 YNFKEQ. The CDR3 consists of 13 residues.

The rearrangement joins TRBV29-1 to TRBJ2-7. This CDR3 region has 12 residues. Germline CDR1 reads SQVTM; CDR2 reads ANQGSEA. The CDR3 reads CSVTANRYEQYF.

The rearrangement joins TRBV3-2 to TRBJ2-7; lacking DNA, the TRBD2 call made by TCRdb goes unchecked. TRBV3-2 is a pseudogene locus. This CDR3 has 15 amino acids. CDR3 loop: CASSQRQGGPYEQYF.

V is TRBV24-1 and J is TRBJ2-2; TCRdb indicates TRBD2, and absent DNA this call remains unverified. In germline, CDR1 is KGHDR, CDR2 SFDVKD. The length of the CDR3 is 11 residues. CDR3 loop: CATGGTGELFF.

The rearrangement joins TRBV9 to TRBJ2-7. The CDR3 loop spans 12 amino acids. Per germline, CDR1 SGDLS and CDR2 YYNGEE. The CDR3 loop reads CASSVGDYEQYF.

The chain links TRBV13 to TRBJ2-1; TCRdb's assignment of TRBD2 cannot be checked, as there is no DNA. Germline CDR1 reads PRHDT; CDR2 reads FYEKMQ (reference sequence). This CDR3 contains 11 residues. This chain's CDR3 is CAGESGNEQFF.

This sequence joins TRBV2 and TRBJ2-1; TCRdb selects TRBD1, and the lack of DNA leaves this call unchecked. Germline CDR1 reads SNHLY; CDR2 reads FYNNEI. The CDR3 has 14 residues. The CDR3 spells CASSERTGVDEQFF.

The rearrangement uses TRBV6-4 and TRBJ2-3; as DNA is missing, the TRBD2 call by TCRdb cannot be tested. Germline V gives CDR1 MRHNA, CDR2 SNTAGT. The CDR3 totals 14 residues. CDR3 sequence: CASSADGTTDTQYF.

The chain carries TRBV6-2 or TRBV6-3 and TRBJ2-1; checking the TCRdb D call of TRBD1 is not possible without DNA. Germline CDR1 is MNHEY and CDR2 is SVGEGT. The CDR3 runs to 11 residues. The CDR3 sequence is CAAGPFNEQFF.

V and J are TRBV7-9 and TRBJ1-1. Germline values: CDR1 SEHNR, CDR2 FQNEAQ (reference sequence). This CDR3 region has 17 residues. The CDR3 is CAGRAGPSTNRGTEAFF.

J is TRBJ2-3 and V is TRBV24-1. The CDR3 runs to 16 residues. CDR1 KGHDR and CDR2 SFDVKD come from the germline V gene. This CDR3 reads CATSDFGVYSTDTQYF.

The V gene is TRBV4-2, the J gene TRBJ2-2; TCRdb gives TRBD1 as the D gene, but with no DNA this cannot be confirmed. This CDR3 is 14 amino acids long. Germline V CDR1 and CDR2: LGHNA, YNFKEQ. The CDR3: CASSPTTGPGELFF.

The chain recombines TRBV28 with TRBJ2-4; the TRBD1 assignment by TCRdb is unverifiable without DNA. This CDR3 region has 14 residues. Germline CDR1 is MDHEN and CDR2 is SYDVKM. CDR3: CASSNSRGLYIQYF.

The genes are TRBV29-1 and TRBJ2-6. The CDR3 sequence is 16 residues long. Germline V gives CDR1 SQVTM, CDR2 ANQGSEA. The CDR3 sequence: CSVEDLGVSGANVLTF.

The chain links TRBV6-5 to TRBJ2-1; TCRdb's D call, TRBD1, is unchecked because there is no DNA. Looked up from germline, CDR1 is MNHEY and CDR2 is SVGAGI. This CDR3 is 13 amino acids long. CDR3 amino acids: CASGASTYNEQFF.